The clone carrying this TCR beta chain was detected only a few times. The target antigen is unknown. The data stem from a study of long-term antiretroviral therapy in people with HIV. Study-level results: Despite increasing after ART, diversity remained lower than that of transplant donor controls. Therapy changes, viral resistance and ART adherence were not documented in the available data.

CDR3 length: 15 amino acids. V shed 4 bases, J shed 2 bases, and the junction held 6 bases outside the gene matches. CDR1 is MDHEN and CDR2 is SYDVKM in the germline V gene. Survey-level resolution applied to immunoSEQ assay v3.0. The protocol was immunoSEQ multiplex PCR, while the TCRdb copy is restricted to in-frame clones and leaves out a portion. The data contain about 24,000 clones, approximately 82% of them seen just once; the ten biggest clones take up 2.3%. The starting material was unsorted PBMCs, obtained 3 years after starting antiretroviral therapy. The V gene is TRBV28, the J gene TRBJ2-7; 9 positions agree with TRBD1. The sequence was obtained from a man over 45 with HIV. The CDR3: CASSSPGQGPYEQYF. In DNA form, the CDR3 reads TGTGCCAGCAGTTCACCGGGACAGGGACCCTACGAGCAGTACTTC.